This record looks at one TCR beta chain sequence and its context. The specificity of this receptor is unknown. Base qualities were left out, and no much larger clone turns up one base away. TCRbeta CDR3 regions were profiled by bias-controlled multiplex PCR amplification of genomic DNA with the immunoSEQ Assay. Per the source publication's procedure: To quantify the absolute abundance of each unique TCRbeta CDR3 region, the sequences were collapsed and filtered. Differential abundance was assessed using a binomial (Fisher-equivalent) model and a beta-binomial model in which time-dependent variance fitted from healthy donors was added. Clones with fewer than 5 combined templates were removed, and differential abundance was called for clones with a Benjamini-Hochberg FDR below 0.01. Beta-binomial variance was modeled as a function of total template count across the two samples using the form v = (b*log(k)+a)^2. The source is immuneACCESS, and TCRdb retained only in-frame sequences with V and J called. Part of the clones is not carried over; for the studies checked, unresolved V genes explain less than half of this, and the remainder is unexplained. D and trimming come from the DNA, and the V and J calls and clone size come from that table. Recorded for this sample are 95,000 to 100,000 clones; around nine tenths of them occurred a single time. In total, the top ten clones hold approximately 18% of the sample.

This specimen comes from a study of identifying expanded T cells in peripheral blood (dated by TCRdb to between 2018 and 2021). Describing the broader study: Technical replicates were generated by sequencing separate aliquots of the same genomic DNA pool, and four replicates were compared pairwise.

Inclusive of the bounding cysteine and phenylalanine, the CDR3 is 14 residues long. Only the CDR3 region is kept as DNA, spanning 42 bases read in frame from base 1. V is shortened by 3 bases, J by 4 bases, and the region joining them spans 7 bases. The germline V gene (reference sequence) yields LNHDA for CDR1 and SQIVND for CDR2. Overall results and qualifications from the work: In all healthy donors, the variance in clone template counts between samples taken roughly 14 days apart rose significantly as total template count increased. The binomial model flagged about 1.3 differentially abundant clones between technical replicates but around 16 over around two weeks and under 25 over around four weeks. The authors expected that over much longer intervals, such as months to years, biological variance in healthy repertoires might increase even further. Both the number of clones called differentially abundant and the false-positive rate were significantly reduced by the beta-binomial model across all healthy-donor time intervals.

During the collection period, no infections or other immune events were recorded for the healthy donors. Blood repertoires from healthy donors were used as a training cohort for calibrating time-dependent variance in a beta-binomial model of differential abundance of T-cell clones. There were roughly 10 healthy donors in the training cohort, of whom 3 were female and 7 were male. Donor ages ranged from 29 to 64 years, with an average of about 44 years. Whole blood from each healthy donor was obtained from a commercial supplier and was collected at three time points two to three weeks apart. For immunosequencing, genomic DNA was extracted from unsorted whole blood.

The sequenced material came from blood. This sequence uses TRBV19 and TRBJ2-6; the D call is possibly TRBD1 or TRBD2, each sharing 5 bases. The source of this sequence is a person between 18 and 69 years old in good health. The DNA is TGTGCCAGTAGTATGGGGACGGGGGCCAACGTCCTGACTTTC. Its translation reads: CASSMGTGANVLTF.